One sample yielded the 19 T cell receptor beta chains listed below, sequenced in a study of T cell changes during pregnancy in multiple sclerosis (dated by TCRdb to the late 2010s). Library prep was done by the immunoSEQ multiplex PCR assay. Sourced from immuneACCESS, this table was stored by TCRdb with only in-frame sequences that have V and J called. A share of the clones is absent; for the studies checked, an unresolved V gene accounts for under half, and the remainder has no known explanation. The table for this sample lists about 57,000 clones; less than 95% of them were counted only once. The ten largest clones take up 3.6% of the sample. Sample: peripheral blood, taken after pregnancy. These receptors came from a female donor in good health, enrolled as a control in a pregnancy study.

For the CDR3, the DNA is TGTGCCAGCTCACCATTCAGGACCAAAAACATTCAGTACTTC. This codes for CASSPFRTKNIQYF. This rearrangement joins TRBV18 to TRBJ2-4, with D unresolved. The germline gives CDR1 KGHSH, CDR2 LQKENI. Trimming cost V 2 bases and J 2 bases, with 7 bases left between them. CDR3 length: 14 residues. Drawing the rest from reference TRBV18 and TRBJ2-4, the complete variable domain is NAGVMQNPRHLVRRRGQEARLRCSPMKGHSHVYWYRQLPEEGLKFMVYLQKENIIDESGMPKERFSAEFPKEGPSILRIQQVVRGDSAAYFCASSPFRTKNIQYFGAGTRLSVL.

The chain uses TRBV5-1 and TRBJ1-1; D gene unclear. Germline CDR1 is SGHRS and CDR2 is YFSETQ. V was shortened by 0 bases and J by 1 base, with 16 bases between the two germline ends. CDR3 length: 17 amino acids. As DNA, the CDR3 is TGCGCCAGCAGCTTGGGTGGCAGTTGGGCCCAGAACACTGAAGCTTTCTTT. Protein product: CASSLGGSWAQNTEAFF.

J is TRBJ1-1 and V is TRBV18; 8 bases align to TRBD1. CDR3 length equals 16 residues. Germline V gives CDR1 KGHSH, CDR2 LQKENI. The V segment lost 2 bases and the J segment 2 bases; nucleotides outside the gene matches: 7. CDR3 amino acids: CASSPSGTGGNTEAFF. CDR3 DNA: TGTGCCAGCTCACCATCGGGCACAGGGGGTAACACTGAAGCTTTCTTT.

CDR3 DNA: TGTGCCAGCAGTGAATGGGCCCTGAACACTGAAGCTTTCTTT. It is translated as CASSEWALNTEAFF. The chain uses TRBV6-1 and TRBJ1-1; no reliable D call. The V gene lost 2 bases and the J gene lost 0 bases, with 7 bases spanning the gap. Germline V gives CDR1 MNHNS, CDR2 SASEGT. The CDR3 totals 14 residues.

This rearrangement joins TRBV4-3 to TRBJ1-1, with TRBD1 matching 7 bases. V trimming: 4 bases; J trimming: 6 bases; junction bases outside the gene matches: 8. The CDR3 sequence is 14 residues long. CDR1 and CDR2 (germline): LGHNA, YSLEER. The CDR3 reads CASSPGQASAEAFF. CDR3 DNA sequence: TGCGCCAGCAGCCCCGGACAGGCGTCGGCTGAAGCTTTCTTT.

V gene TRBV5-5 combines with J gene TRBJ2-7; TRBD2 might be the D (6 bases). The CDR3 sequence is 14 residues long. Germline lookup yields CDR1 SGHKS and CDR2 YYEKEE (reference sequence). V lost 4 bases, J lost 12 bases, and 23 bases lay in between. The CDR3 sequence: CASSPLAPGVALYF. The CDR3 bases are TGTGCCAGCAGCCCTCTAGCGCCCGGAGTGGCATTGTACTTC.

The rearrangement uses TRBV18 and TRBJ2-2; TRBD1 might be the D (5 bases). The CDR3 covers 16 residues. Trimming removed 1 base at V and 6 bases at J, with 15 bases between. Germline V gives CDR1 KGHSH, CDR2 LQKENI. The DNA of the CDR3 is TGTGCCAGCTCACCACGCTCGACAGCTTCTCCCGGGGAGCTGTTTTTT. Amino acids: CASSPRSTASPGELFF.

This chain connects TRBV7-2 to TRBJ1-1; TRBD1 might be the D (5 bases). V was shortened by 1 base and J by 4 bases, with 7 bases between the two germline ends. Germline loops: CDR1 SGHTA, CDR2 FQGNSA. CDR3 length: 13 amino acids. CDR3 in DNA: TGTGCCAGCAGCTTAGAGCAGGGCACTGAAGCTTTCTTT. Protein sequence: CASSLEQGTEAFF.

Only one count was recorded for this clone. V gene TRBV7-2 combines with J gene TRBJ2-3; no clear D gene. CDR3 size: 13 residues. CDR1 SGHTA and CDR2 FQGNSA come from the germline V gene. V dropped 3 bases and J dropped 1 base, with 5 bases sitting between them. The CDR3 coding sequence is TGTGCCAGCAGCTTTACAGGCACAGATACGCAGTATTTT. Encoded protein: CASSFTGTDTQYF.

This rearrangement joins TRBV7-2 to TRBJ2-1; unclear D gene. From germline, CDR1 is SGHTA and CDR2 FQGNSA. The V and J ends lost 5 bases and 6 bases respectively, with 8 bases between them. The CDR3 has 12 residues. The CDR3 here is CASSPGGNEQFF. Here the CDR3 DNA reads TGTGCCAGCAGCCCCGGCGGCAATGAGCAGTTCTTC. The full variable domain, with the rest looked up from reference TRBV7-2 and TRBJ2-1, is GAGVSQSPSNKVTEKGKDVELRCDPISGHTALYWYRQSLGQGLEFLIYFQGNSAPDKSGLPSDRFSAERTGGSVSTLTIQRTQQEDSAVYLCASSPGGNEQFFGPGTRLTVL.

The chain uses TRBV7-6 and TRBJ2-7; TRBD1 aligns across 9 bases. CDR3 length: 14 residues. V trimming: 5 bases; J trimming: 3 bases; junction bases outside the gene matches: 5. CDR1 and CDR2 (germline): SGHVS, FNYEAQ. The CDR3 is CASSPWTGDYEQYF. The CDR3 DNA reads TGTGCCAGCAGCCCATGGACAGGGGACTACGAGCAGTACTTC.

This sequence joins TRBV7-8 and TRBJ2-1; TRBD1 is a possible D gene (6 bases). Per the germline V gene, CDR1 is SGHVS and CDR2 is FQNEAQ. Trimming cost V 5 bases and J 7 bases, with 15 bases left between them. The CDR3 consists of 14 residues. CDR3 loop: CASSAYRVGNEQFF. Written as DNA, the CDR3 is TGTGCCAGCAGCGCCTACAGGGTTGGGAATGAGCAGTTCTTC.

The CDR3 is CASSLTGGSTEAFF. The CDR3 DNA reads as TGTGCCAGCAGCCTCACAGGGGGCTCGACTGAAGCTTTCTTT. This rearrangement joins TRBV6-1 to TRBJ1-1; 9 bases are shared with TRBD1. In germline, CDR1 is MNHNS, CDR2 SASEGT. This CDR3 is 14 amino acids long. The junction had 7 bases not matched to a gene; V was cut back by 6 bases and J by 5 bases.

The J gene is TRBJ1-2, the V gene TRBV30; TRBD1 matches at 8 bases. V lost 0 bases and J lost 8; bases outside the gene matches: 14. Germline loops: CDR1 GTSNPN, CDR2 SVGIG (reference sequence). The CDR3 is 16 amino acids. This CDR3 is CAWSVRTGNRPVGYTF. CDR3 in DNA: TGTGCCTGGAGTGTTCGGACAGGGAATCGGCCTGTAGGCTACACCTTC.

This sequence joins TRBV28 and TRBJ1-1; a weak D match, TRBD1 (6 bases). This CDR3 comprises 12 residues. Per the germline V gene, CDR1 is MDHEN and CDR2 is SYDVKM. V lost 6 bases and J lost 8, with 13 bases in between. DNA for the CDR3: TGTGCCAGCAGGCGACAGGTTTACGAAGCTTTCTTT. Its translation: CASRRQVYEAFF.

The chain links TRBV4-3 to TRBJ1-1, with D possibly TRBD1 on 5 matching bases. The CDR3 runs 20 residues. Per the germline V gene, CDR1 is LGHNA and CDR2 is YSLEER. The V gene lost 0 bases and the J gene lost 1 base, with 24 bases spanning the gap. CDR3 residues: CASSQDPPGGRAAQNTEAFF. The CDR3 DNA reads TGCGCCAGCAGCCAAGATCCCCCTGGCGGCAGGGCGGCCCAGAACACTGAAGCTTTCTTT.

This clone was observed a single time. The chain links TRBV5-1 to TRBJ2-7; TRBD2 might be the D (5 bases). The CDR3 sequence is 13 residues long. Trimming took off 2 bases at V and 2 bases at J, with 8 bases between the two ends. Germline V lookup: CDR1 SGHRS, CDR2 YFSETQ. CDR3 bases: TGCGCCAGCAGCTTCGGGGTGGCCTACGAGCAGTACTTC. Amino acids: CASSFGVAYEQYF.

The chain has TRBV10-2 and TRBJ2-7; D possibly corresponds to TRBD2 (6 bases). V was cut by 7 bases and J by 6 bases, with 16 bases left in between. Per the germline V gene, CDR1 is WSHSY and CDR2 is SAAADI. This CDR3 is 13 amino acids long. CDR3 coding DNA: TGCGCCAGCAACTGGGACTCTGGGGTCGAGCAGTACTTC. Amino acid sequence: CASNWDSGVEQYF.

The rearrangement joins TRBV18 to TRBJ2-2; tentatively, D is TRBD1 (5 bases). Germline V gene lookup returns CDR1 KGHSH and CDR2 LQKENI. The length of the CDR3 is 16 residues. Trimming stripped 3 bases from V and 3 bases from J, with 14 bases between. The CDR3: CASSPSPRVDTGELFF. As DNA, the CDR3 is TGTGCCAGCTCACCCTCCCCCAGGGTCGACACCGGGGAGCTGTTTTTT.